What follows is one T cell receptor beta chain and its context. The record originates from a study of blood T cell repertoires in COVID-19. Study-wide background: The origin of the acute and convalescent COVID-19 samples was the United States, Italy and Spain. PBMCs, B-cell-depleted T cells, or T cells were the source of the cDNA or gDNA that made up the material.

Patients at the Seattle site were enrolled during active infection and followed longitudinally. Deletions cut 1 base from V and 6 bases from J, with 12 bases between. The germline CDR1 and CDR2 sequences are LNHDA and SQIVND (reference sequence). The CDR3 is made up of 15 amino acids. Original methodology: Estimated nucleated cell counts came from reference gene primer amplification. Sequencing used immunoSEQ multiplex PCR; TCRdb keeps in-frame clones, though not all of them. The DNA was the basis for D and trimming; V, J and clone size are from that table. Seen here are around 470,000 clones, about 91% observed once, and the top ten hold about 0.91%.

The sample was peripheral blood. The sequence was obtained from a man younger than 30 with COVID-19, enrolled during active disease. The chain uses TRBV19 and TRBJ2-2; tentatively, D is TRBD2 (6 bases). CDR3 residues: CASSIGRWGAGELFF. CDR3 nucleotides: TGTGCCAGTAGTATAGGTCGATGGGGGGCCGGGGAGCTGTTTTTT.